This T cell receptor beta chain was sequenced in a study of technical replicates of blood from several donors. Some clones are missing from TCRdb's copy, which holds only in-frame ones; the method was immunoSEQ multiplex PCR. The sample carries roughly 12,000 clones, 94% recorded once. The junction had 6 bases not matched to a gene; V was cut back by 0 bases and J by 4 bases. In germline, CDR1 is SGHVS, CDR2 FQNEAQ. The CDR3 covers 16 residues. Sequenced input: PBMCs. The rearrangement joins TRBV7-8 to TRBJ2-1; 7 bases fit TRBD1. The sequence was collected from a human donor in good health. CDR3 amino acids: CASSLATRGTYNEQFF. DNA for the CDR3: TGTGCCAGCAGCTTAGCCACCAGGGGGACATACAATGAGCAGTTCTTC.